This record concerns one TCR beta chain sequence. The source of the sample is a study of human T cells and chemical hapten exposure. Germline CDR1 reads SGHRS; CDR2 reads YFSETQ. This CDR3 is 16 amino acids long. V lost 4 bases, J lost 4 bases, and 10 bases stayed unmatched. Per the study methods: 96,000 or so TCRs per sample was the median, with a range of about 20,000 to 690,600. TCRdb analysed the RACE reads with MiXCR anew, one entry per CDR3 protein. The V and J calls and clone size are TCRdb's, not the authors'. The sample lists some 180,000 distinct CDR3 sequences, approximately 26% occurring once. Time point indicated: patch test 3, about 24 weeks after DPC sensitization. The treatment: therapeutic diphenylcyclopropenone sensitization with weekly scalp DPC.

This sequence was found in a woman aged 40 to 55 with alopecia areata. Some clones in this sample may be carry-over from other donors' samples. The V gene is TRBV5-1, the J gene TRBJ2-5, with TRBD2 identical over 10 bases. The sequencing here drew on whole blood, taken in connection with sensitization to the hapten diphenylcyclopropenone (DPC). Here the CDR3 reads CASSLPSGRRGETQYF. The CDR3 DNA follows: TGCGCCAGCAGCCTACCTAGCGGGAGAAGAGGAGAGACCCAGTACTTC.